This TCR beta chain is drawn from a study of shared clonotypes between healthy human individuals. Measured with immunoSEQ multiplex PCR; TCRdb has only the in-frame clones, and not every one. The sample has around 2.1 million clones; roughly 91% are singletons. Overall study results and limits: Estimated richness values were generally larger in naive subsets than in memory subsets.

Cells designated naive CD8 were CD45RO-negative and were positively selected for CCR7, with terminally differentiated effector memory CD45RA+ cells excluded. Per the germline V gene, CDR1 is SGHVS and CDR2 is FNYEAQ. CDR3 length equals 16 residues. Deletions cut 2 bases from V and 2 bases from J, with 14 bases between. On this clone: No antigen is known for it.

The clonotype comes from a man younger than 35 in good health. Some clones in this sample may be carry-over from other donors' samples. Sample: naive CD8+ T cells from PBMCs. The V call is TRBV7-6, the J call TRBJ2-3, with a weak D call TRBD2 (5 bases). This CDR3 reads CASSLTRSEHTDTQYF. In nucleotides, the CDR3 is TGTGCCAGCAGCTTAACTAGGTCAGAACACACAGATACGCAGTATTTT.